This record covers a single T cell receptor (beta chain). What antigen it recognizes has not been identified. Base qualities are not recorded, but no much larger clone differs from it by a single base. The immunoSEQ hsTCRB assay version 4, run in survey mode, was used to sequence TCRbeta repertoires from genomic DNA. For TCRbeta sequencing, genomic DNA was diluted to about 9.5 ng/uL, and up to roughly 1 ug was used per sample. On the authors' methods: ImmunoSeq Analyzer 3.0 was used for analysis of TCRbeta data, and diversity was computed on productive nucleotide rearrangements. Using the Immunarch R package, the improved Chao index served to estimate lower-bound TCR diversity and the Gini coefficient served to estimate clonality. Different nucleotide rearrangements encoding the same CDR3beta amino acid sequence were treated as distinct clonotypes. Differential abundance analysis identified TCRbeta sequences significantly enriched in antigen-responding cells relative to anti-CD3/anti-CD28-activated cells. GLIPH2 grouped TCRs by predicted peptide-MHC specificity, both within each participant and across combined participant data sets. The source is immuneACCESS, and TCRdb retained only in-frame sequences with V and J called. Part of the clones is not carried over; for the studies checked, unresolved V genes explain less than half of this, and the remainder is unexplained. The DNA gave D and trimming, while V, J and clone size come from that table. Recorded for this sample are 50,000 to 65,000 clones; about 69% of them occurred a single time. The top ten constitute 1.5% to 2% of the sample.

The entry originates in a study of persistence of HIV-infected CD4 T cells (dated by TCRdb to the early 2020s). Context from the whole study: CMV- and HIV-1 Gag-responding CD4+ T cells were isolated from ART-treated individuals so that antigen-driven clonal expansion of HIV-1-infected cells could be examined. The median time the participants had spent on suppressive ART was over 7 years. Peripheral blood samples of up to roughly 200 mL were collected at multiple time points, except for a couple of participants, who underwent leukapheresis at a single time point. The clonality of all cells in each sorted population was measured by TCRbeta sequencing, and the clonality of infected cells was measured by proviral sequencing. Cross-participant TCR cluster analysis included roughly 8 participants for CMV and over five participants for Gag.

Overall study outcomes, separate from this receptor: Enrichment of degenerate expanded CDR3beta sequences was found in antigen-responding cells, suggesting convergent selection of CD4+ responses to CMV and Gag. Within the same sorted populations, TCR oligoclonality correlated with proviral oligoclonality. TCRbeta richness in CMV- and Gag-responding cells was significantly lower than in anti-CD3/anti-CD28-responding cells; CMV-responding cells had higher oligoclonality than CD3/CD28-stimulated and Gag-responding cells. The study involved few individuals and tested only a limited range of antigens. Bulk TCR analyses could not be restricted to the rare CMV-responding cells that actually carried HIV-1 proviruses.

The CDR3, from cysteine to phenylalanine, totals 15 residues. Just the 45-base CDR3 DNA is kept, in frame starting at base 1. Per the germline V gene, SGDLS is the CDR1 and YYNGEE is the CDR2. V is pared back by 0 bases and J by 1 base, with 11 bases lying between the germline termini. This sample's treatment or condition label indicates: suppressive antiretroviral therapy. Cells were stimulated with a pool of overlapping HIV-1 Gag 15-mer peptides at roughly 1 ug per peptide per mL. Memory CD4+ T cells that did not respond, being CD40L-negative, CD69-negative and CD45RO-high, were sorted as memory populations depleted of antigen-responding cells. Participants were HIV-1-infected adults who started suppressive ART during chronic infection. Plasma HIV-1 RNA had been undetectable (below 50 copies/mL) in participants for at least 4 years. To be included, a participant needed positive CMV serology and a CD4+ T cell count above 400 cells/uL. Before stimulation, PBMCs were isolated using density centrifugation and then depleted of CD8+ T cells. For 18 hours, CD8-depleted PBMCs were stimulated with anti-CD28/CD49d costimulation, a CD40-blocking antibody, and enfuvirtide, which was added to prevent new infections. Sorting was done on either a Beckman Coulter MoFlo Legacy or an XDP sorter, and propidium iodide was used to exclude dead cells. Genomic DNA was extracted with the QIAamp DNA Mini Kit for samples above one million cells, otherwise with the Quick-DNA Microprep Kit.

Sequenced material: CD4+ T cells sorted from PBMCs after roughly 18-hour stimulation, taken from a patient who received antiretroviral therapy. According to the study, the label for this sample's cell subset or site signals: CD40L-CD69- CD45RO-high memory CD4 T cells not responding to Gag peptides. This sequence uses TRBV9 and TRBJ2-7, with TRBD1 as a weak D call on 5 bases. The source of this sequence is an adult man with HIV who was CMV-seropositive. The sequence in DNA is TGTGCCAGCAGCGTAGGACAGCTATATTCCTACGAGCAGTACTTC. This sequence encodes CASSVGQLYSYEQYF.